The clone carrying this TCR beta chain was detected once. Libraries were prepared by immunoSEQ multiplex PCR; TCRdb keeps only in-frame clonotypes and omits some of them. The sample holds around 470,000 clones, 90% seen once. Recovery meant two consecutive negative NP/OP PCR tests, professional clearance, or resolved symptoms. The V gene end was trimmed by 3 bases and the J gene end by 4 bases; junction bases not matched to a gene: 6. The CDR3 consists of 15 residues. CDR1 and CDR2 (germline): SEHNR, FQNEAQ (reference sequence). These data come from a study of blood T cell repertoires in COVID-19. The wider study: T cells, B-cell-depleted T cells, or PBMCs supplied cDNA or gDNA.

The TCR sequence derives from a man younger than 35 who had recovered from COVID-19. J is TRBJ1-3 and V is TRBV7-9, with TRBD1 matching 7 bases. Sequencing was performed on PBMCs or T cells enriched from blood (not recorded which). The CDR3 loop is CASSLGDRAGNTIYF. DNA of the CDR3: TGTGCCAGCAGCTTGGGGGACAGAGCCGGAAACACCATATATTTT. The full variable domain, completed using reference TRBV7-9 and TRBJ1-3, is DTGVSQNPRHKITKRGQNVTFRCDPISEHNRLYWYRQTLGQGPEFLTYFQNEAQLEKSRLLSDRFSAERPKGSFSTLEIQRTEQGDSAMYLCASSLGDRAGNTIYFGEGSWLTVV.